Described below is a single T cell receptor (beta chain) sequence and its context. No antigen is known for it. No quality values exist for individual bases; no much larger clone is one base distant. The sample originates from a study of glioma-infiltrating T cells (TCRdb year 2016). About the investigation overall: The study sequenced TCR alpha- and beta-chain repertoires from glioma tissue, from non-neoplastic brain tissue and from matched peripheral blood mononuclear cells. To measure how far tissue and blood T-cell populations diverged, each tissue-infiltrating repertoire was compared against the peripheral blood repertoire of the same patient. The paired cohort was made up of three low-grade glioma patients, several primary glioblastoma patients and three non-glioma patients who contributed non-neoplastic brain tissue.

The iRepertoire nested amplicon-rescue multiplex PCR (arm-PCR) platform was used to amplify TCR alpha and beta CDR3 regions from RNA. One-step reverse transcription and amplification used about 95-400 ng of tissue mRNA or PBMC total RNA as input. Following bead purification, Illumina adapters were added by a secondary multiplex PCR, and libraries between 200 and 400 bp were gel-purified. Libraries carried internal 6-nucleotide barcodes used for demultiplexing. Sequencing of libraries was performed on an Illumina MiSeq with 2x220 or 2x250 nucleotide paired-end reads. From the authors' description of their analysis: Paired reads were merged with FLASH 1.2.11 and aligned to the GRCh37 human genome with BWA-MEM before extracting TRA and TRB reads. An IMGT-derived reference of cassette sequences and CDR3 motifs, with pseudogenes included, was used for V and J assignment. Three-frame translation of reads was performed, and productive CDR3s were defined as those with a C...FGXG motif and no stop codons. Unique combinations of V-J cassette pair and CDR3 amino acid sequence were defined as clonotypes. Reads were filtered by Hamming distance, thresholded by each sample's sequence error rate in mapped regions. TCRdb reanalyzed the raw reads on its own, using fastp at Q25 for trimming and MiXCR for clone calling, and kept in-frame beta chains. Rows are unified per CDR3 protein, each entry keeping the most common DNA and genes. In this record, the V and J calls reflect TCRdb's handling and not the investigators' own analysis. The sample table shows about 1,800 distinct CDR3 sequences, and over 25% are seen once. Just over 35% of the sample belongs to the ten largest clones.

Trimming removed 1 base from V and 6 bases from J; the gene matches leave 3 bases unexplained. The CDR3 measures 14 amino acids from cysteine to phenylalanine. Solely the CDR3 DNA is kept, with 42 bases framed from the first base. In the germline V gene, CDR1 corresponds to SGDLS and CDR2 to YYNGEE. What the study reported, not specific to this receptor: Group comparisons rested on small numbers: three non-neoplastic, three low-grade glioma and seven or eight glioblastoma patients. VJ-independent divergence between tissue and blood was found to be below expectation in non-neoplastic patients but above expectation in all gliomas, particularly low-grade gliomas. Tissue and blood shared very few CDR3 sequences, a result attributed to high CDR3 diversity and limited sampling.

The V and J segments used are TRBV9 and TRBJ2-7, and 11 bases in between align with TRBD2. Material for sequencing was glioma tissue, nonneoplastic brain tissue, or PBMCs (not recorded which). The sequence came from a human donor with low-grade glioma or glioblastoma, undergoing nonglioma brain surgery, or in good health (not recorded which). CDR3 reads: CASSVFLAGGEQYF. The sequence in DNA is TGTGCCAGCAGCGTATTTCTAGCGGGAGGCGAGCAGTACTTC.